A selection of T cell receptor beta chains follows, all from one sample in a study of cytotoxic CD8 clonotypes in ibrutinib-treated CLL. TCRdb's table, derived via immunoSEQ multiplex PCR, lists solely in-frame clones and lacks some. The sample has more than 70,000 clones, roughly 80% seen once. Sequences were derived from PBMCs, sampled after 12 months of ibrutinib treatment. These receptors were collected from a human donor with chronic lymphocytic leukemia. CDR3s include the opening cysteine and the closing phenylalanine or tryptophan. The D gene is left open where the match is weak. Not all rows give a size; the values are once, few, many and, for expanded clones, a class.

v_gene,j_gene,abundance,d_gene,CDR3nt,CDR3aa
TRBV29-1,TRBJ2-1,-,-,TGCAGCGCCGTCGGGGCCAACTCCTACAATGAGCAGTTCTTC,CSAVGANSYNEQFF
TRBV2,TRBJ2-5,few,-,TGTGCCAGCAGTGGGACCCAACGAGAGACCCAGTACTTC,CASSGTQRETQYF
TRBV21-1,TRBJ2-5,-,-,TGTGCCAGCACCCCTAGCGGGAGCACCAGGGAGACCCAGTACTTC,CASTPSGSTRETQYF
TRBV7-2,TRBJ2-3,-,-,TGTGCCAGCAGCTGGGGGGTGGGAGATACGCAGTATTTT,CASSWGVGDTQYF
TRBV12-2,TRBJ2-7,-,-,TGTGCAAGTCGCTCCTTGGAAGGGCGCGAGCAGTACTTC,CASRSLEGREQYF
TRBV28,TRBJ2-1,-,-,TGTGCCAGCAGTTTCCCCTCCCTCTCCTACAATGAGCAGTTCTTC,CASSFPSLSYNEQFF
TRBV6-6,TRBJ2-7,once,TRBD1,TGTGCCAGCAGTCCCGAGCCGGGACAGGGGTTCTACGAGCAGTACTTC,CASSPEPGQGFYEQYF
TRBV6-5,TRBJ1-3,-,-,TGTGCCAGCAGTTACGCGGGGACTTCTGGAAACACCATATATTTT,CASSYAGTSGNTIYF
TRBV4-3,TRBJ2-3,-,TRBD2,TGCGCCAGCAGCCAAGCGAGCGGGAGGGCCGTTGGGGATACGCAGTATTTT,CASSQASGRAVGDTQYF
TRBV4-1,TRBJ2-3,medium-sized,-,TGCGCCAGCAGCCGGCAGGAGCTCACAGATACGCAGTATTTT,CASSRQELTDTQYF
TRBV28,TRBJ1-1,-,-,TGTGCCAGCAGCGAAGGTCCCGGAAGAAGTTTGAACACTGAAGCTTTCTTT,CASSEGPGRSLNTEAFF
TRBV27,TRBJ2-3,few,-,TGTGCCAGCAGGGACTGGGGGGAGGATACGCAGTATTTT,CASRDWGEDTQYF
TRBV10-3,TRBJ1-2,-,-,TGTGCCATCACCGAACAGGGCGGAGGTGGCTACACCTTC,CAITEQGGGGYTF
TRBV5-5,TRBJ1-1,many,-,TGTGCCAGCAGCCCCGGGCCGAACACTGAAGCTTTCTTT,CASSPGPNTEAFF
TRBV7-9,TRBJ2-7,-,TRBD1,TGTGCCAGCAGCCCCCCCCAGGGGGAGTCCTACGAGCAGTACTTC,CASSPPQGESYEQYF
TRBV30,TRBJ1-2,few,-,TGTGCCAACTCCGGGGTTTCCTATGGCTACACCTTC,CANSGVSYGYTF
TRBV28,TRBJ1-2,-,-,TGTGCCAGCAGCCCTACAGGGATGTATGGCTACACCTTC,CASSPTGMYGYTF
TRBV9,TRBJ1-4,once,TRBD1,TGTGCCAGCAGCCCGAGACAGGGCGGTAATGAAAAACTGTTTTTT,CASSPRQGGNEKLFF
TRBV18,TRBJ2-1,-,TRBD2,TGTGCCAGCTCACCAGAGCGGGGGCCCTACAATGAGCAGTTCTTC,CASSPERGPYNEQFF
TRBV11-1,TRBJ2-3,-,TRBD2,TGTGCCAGCGCCTCGGTGGGCGGGGGGGATACGCAGTATTTT,CASASVGGGDTQYF
TRBV27,TRBJ2-3,-,TRBD1,TGTGCCAGCAGCTCAGGGGGACCCCCCACAGATACGCAGTATTTT,CASSSGGPPTDTQYF
TRBV6-6,TRBJ1-1,-,-,TGTGCCAGCAGTTACCCGGCAGGTACTAACACTGAAGCTTTCTTT,CASSYPAGTNTEAFF
TRBV6-5,TRBJ1-5,-,-,TGTGCCAGCAGGCGGGACGGTAGCAATCAGCCCCAGCATTTT,CASRRDGSNQPQHF
TRBV6-5,TRBJ1-1,-,-,TGTGCCAGCAGGCCGACAGCCGGCACTGAAGCTTTCTTT,CASRPTAGTEAFF
TRBV4-2,TRBJ1-2,-,-,TGTGCCAGCAGCCAAGATCCGGGGAACTATGGCTACACCTTC,CASSQDPGNYGYTF
TRBV5-1,TRBJ2-3,once,TRBD2,TGCGCCAGCAGCTTGCGGGGGAGGGCAGATACGCAGTATTTT,CASSLRGRADTQYF
TRBV28,TRBJ1-5,-,-,TGTGCCAGCAGTTTTCTTGCGGGGGGTGGTCAGCCCCAGCATTTT,CASSFLAGGGQPQHF
TRBV27,TRBJ2-5,-,-,TGTGCCAGCAGTTTTGGGCCCCCGGGTGGGCTAGTGGAGACCCAGTACTTC,CASSFGPPGGLVETQYF
TRBV4-2,TRBJ2-3,-,-,TGTGCCAGCAGCCAAGATCCCATGACTAGTCTGGATACGCAGTATTTT,CASSQDPMTSLDTQYF
TRBV28,TRBJ2-7,-,-,TGTGCCAGCAGCACCCCCAGTTGGCGCGAGCAGTACTTC,CASSTPSWREQYF
TRBV4-3,TRBJ2-5,-,-,TGCGCCAGCAGCCAATCATGGGTTGGGGGAGAGACCCAGTACTTC,CASSQSWVGGETQYF
TRBV5-1,TRBJ2-1,-,-,TGCGCCAGCAGCTTGATGGGGGTCCAGGGGAATGAGCAGTTCTTC,CASSLMGVQGNEQFF
TRBV9,TRBJ1-4,-,-,TGTGCCAGCAGCGTAGGCGGCAGGCGATCAACTAATGAAAAACTGTTTTTT,CASSVGGRRSTNEKLFF
TRBV9,TRBJ2-2,-,-,TGTGCCAGCAGCGCGACCCTAGTCGGGGAGCTGTTTTTT,CASSATLVGELFF
TRBV6-1,TRBJ2-2,-,-,TGTGCCGGAGGGTGGACAGCCATCACCGGGGAGCTGTTTTTT,CAGGWTAITGELFF
TRBV7-9,TRBJ2-7,-,TRBD2,TGTGCCAGCAGCTTCACCGGGACTAAGTACGGGCAGTACTTC,CASSFTGTKYGQYF
TRBV5-4,TRBJ2-3,-,-,TGTGCCAGCAGCTCGGATACTAGCACAGATACGCAGTATTTT,CASSSDTSTDTQYF